This T cell receptor (beta chain) emerged from a study of T-cell reconstitution after alpha-beta-depleted transplantation in children (dated by TCRdb to between 2015 and 2016). In terms of the full investigation: Using TCR repertoire profiling, the study quantitatively followed how T-cell immune reconstitution unfolded in children after TCRalphabeta/CD19-depleted allogeneic hematopoietic cell transplantation. The research as a whole found: Apparently early alphabetaT-cell count recovery about two months after transplant reportedly relied on only several hundred rapidly expanded clones derived from non-depleted graft cells. Over the following months the frequencies of hyperexpanded clones went down, and after one year T-cell counts and TCRbeta diversity were mostly credited to newly produced T cells. In some patients, the high TCRbeta diversity seen at day 60 was put down to recipient T cells and intrathymic progenitors that had survived conditioning.

This clonotype was detected a few times. Its recognized antigen is unknown. No base-level quality is on record; no much larger clone is a single base apart. The treatment or condition label for this specimen denotes: allogeneic hematopoietic cell transplantation with graft depleted of TCRalphabeta T cells and CD19 B cells. Transplant recipients were children who received TCRalphabeta/CD19-depleted allogeneic hematopoietic cell grafts. The CDR3 goes from the cysteine to the phenylalanine over 15 residues. Of all the DNA, just the CDR3 is kept, 45 bases in frame from base 1. For CDR1 and CDR2, the germline V gene lists SQVTM and ANQGSEA. The germline V and J ends show losses of 4 bases and 1 base respectively, and no gene match explains 9 bases of the junction. Library construction relied on PCR. Sequencer: Illumina HiSeq 2500. TCR libraries were prepared with molecular barcoding, using unique molecular identifiers to normalize TCRbeta repertoire quantification. Using fastp trimming at Q25 and MiXCR clonotype assembly, TCRdb reanalyzed the public sequencing data and kept in-frame beta chains. When rows share a CDR3 protein, they turn into one entry using the most common DNA and genes. Within this sample are about 830,000 distinct CDR3 sequences, with 16% of them counted one time only. Around 5.3% of the sample is in the top ten clones.

The V and J genes are TRBV29-1 and TRBJ2-7, and 8 bases in between align with TRBD1. The sample here was PBMCs, mostly from graft donor cells, taken 360 days after TCRalphabeta/CD19-depleted stem cell transplant. This receptor was obtained from a male patient younger than 18 who had a stem cell transplant for acute lymphoblastic leukemia, so the T cells may come from the graft donor. The encoded CDR3 is CSVVFRDRSSYEQYF. The DNA sequence follows: TGCAGCGTTGTCTTTCGGGACAGGAGTTCCTACGAGCAGTACTTC.